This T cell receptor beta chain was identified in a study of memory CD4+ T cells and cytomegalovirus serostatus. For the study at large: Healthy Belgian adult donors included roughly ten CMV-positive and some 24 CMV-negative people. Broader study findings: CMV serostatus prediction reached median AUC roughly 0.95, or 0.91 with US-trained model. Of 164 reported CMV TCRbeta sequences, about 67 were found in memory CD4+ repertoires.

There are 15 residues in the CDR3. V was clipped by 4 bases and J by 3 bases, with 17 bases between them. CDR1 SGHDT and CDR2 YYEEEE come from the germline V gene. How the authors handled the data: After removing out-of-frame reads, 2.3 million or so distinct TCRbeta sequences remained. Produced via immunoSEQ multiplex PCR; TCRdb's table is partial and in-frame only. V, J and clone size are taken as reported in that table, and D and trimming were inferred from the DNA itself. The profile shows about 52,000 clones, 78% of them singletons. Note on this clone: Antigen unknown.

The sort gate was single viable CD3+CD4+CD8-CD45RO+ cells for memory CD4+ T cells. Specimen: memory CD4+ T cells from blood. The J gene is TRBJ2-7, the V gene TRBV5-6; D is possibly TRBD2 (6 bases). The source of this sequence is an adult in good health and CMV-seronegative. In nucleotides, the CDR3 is TGTGCCAGCAGCCCCGGGACTTGGGGGAGCTACGAGCAGTACTTC. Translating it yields CASSPGTWGSYEQYF.